This is a list of T cell receptor beta chains from one sample in a study of T cell responses to AZD1222 COVID-19 vaccine. Libraries were prepared by immunoSEQ multiplex PCR; TCRdb keeps only in-frame clonotypes and omits some of them. In the table there are approximately 150,000 clones, roughly nine tenths of which are singletons. The material sequenced was peripheral blood, taken on day 0 of AZD1222 vaccination. All receptors derive from an adult in good health. CDR3s include the opening cysteine and the closing phenylalanine or tryptophan. D genes are given only for firm matches. Only part of the rows carry a size: once, few, many, or a class if the clone is expanded.

CDR3aa,CDR3nt,d_gene,v_gene,j_gene,abundance
CASNGGGLVGTQYF,TGCGCCAGCAACGGCGGGGGCCTCGTTGGTACGCAGTATTTT,NA,TRBV4-1,TRBJ2-3,NA
CASSPERGAHEQYF,TGTGCCAGCAGTCCTGAGCGGGGAGCTCACGAGCAGTACTTC,TRBD2,TRBV7-2,TRBJ2-7,NA
CASSLREQGTEAFF,TGCGCCAGCAGCCTAAGGGAACAGGGGACTGAAGCTTTCTTT,TRBD1,TRBV5-1,TRBJ1-1,NA
CASSSFGTANYGYTF,TGTGCCAGCAGTTCGTTCGGTACCGCTAACTATGGCTACACCTTC,NA,TRBV28,TRBJ1-2,NA
CASSQKSGASYNEQFF,TGTGCCAGCAGCCAAAAGAGCGGGGCATCCTACAATGAGCAGTTCTTC,TRBD2,TRBV7-8,TRBJ2-1,NA
CASRYDGRFEAFF,TGTGCCAGTAGATACGATGGGAGGTTTGAAGCTTTCTTT,NA,TRBV19,TRBJ1-1,NA
CASSLTRDLYNEQFF,TGTGCCAGCAGCTTAACGAGGGACCTGTACAATGAGCAGTTCTTC,NA,TRBV7-3,TRBJ2-1,NA
CASSFRATNEKLFF,TGTGCCAGCAGTTTCAGGGCAACTAATGAAAAACTGTTTTTT,NA,TRBV9,TRBJ1-4,NA
CASSLWWAQSTEAFF,TGTGCCAGCAGCCTTTGGTGGGCGCAGAGCACTGAAGCTTTCTTT,NA,TRBV5-8,TRBJ1-1,NA
CAIRDPGLRGSYEQYF,TGTGCCATCAGGGACCCGGGACTCCGGGGCTCCTACGAGCAGTACTTC,NA,TRBV10-3,TRBJ2-7,few
CASSQEYLAGASIQYF,TGTGCCAGCAGCCAAGAGTACCTAGCGGGGGCATCCATTCAGTACTTC,TRBD2,TRBV14,TRBJ2-4,once
CASSYPDGAYEQYF,TGTGCCAGCAGTTACCCGGACGGAGCCTACGAGCAGTACTTC,NA,TRBV6-2/TRBV6-3,TRBJ2-7,NA
CASRWAPGANVLTF,TGTGCCAGCAGGTGGGCGCCCGGGGCCAACGTCCTGACTTTC,NA,TRBV13,TRBJ2-6,NA
CATSRDLGRANTEAFF,TGTGCCACCAGCAGAGATTTGGGCAGGGCCAACACTGAAGCTTTCTTT,NA,TRBV15,TRBJ1-1,once
CASSPGTSGSMELFF,TGTGCCAGCAGTCCCGGGACTAGCGGGAGCATGGAGCTGTTTTTT,TRBD2,TRBV7-3,TRBJ2-2,NA
CASSLGGSAGLGGYTF,TGTGCCAGCAGCTTAGGAGGGTCGGCTGGCTTGGGTGGCTACACCTTC,NA,TRBV7-2,TRBJ1-2,NA
CASSLVGVANEKLFF,TGTGCCAGCAGCTTAGTAGGGGTAGCTAATGAAAAACTGTTTTTT,NA,TRBV7-2,TRBJ1-4,NA
CAGHGPPNTGELFF,TGTGCCGGTCACGGACCTCCGAACACCGGGGAGCTGTTTTTT,NA,TRBV27,TRBJ2-2,NA
CASSLLTGMNTEAFF,TGTGCCAGCAGCTTATTGACAGGAATGAACACTGAAGCTTTCTTT,NA,TRBV7-8,TRBJ1-1,NA
CASSGEWGYEQYF,TGTGCCAGCAGTGGGGAGTGGGGATACGAGCAGTACTTC,NA,TRBV2,TRBJ2-7,NA
CASSRQGTRMNTIYF,TGTGCCAGCAGTCGACAGGGAACAAGAATGAACACCATATATTTT,TRBD1,TRBV6-5,TRBJ1-3,NA
CASSAGGSNQPQHF,TGTGCCAGCAGCGCGGGGGGGAGCAATCAGCCCCAGCATTTT,NA,TRBV9,TRBJ1-5,NA
CATSRDAIVIWDFPNEQFF,TGTGCCACCAGCAGAGACGCAATTGTCATATGGGACTTTCCCAATGAGCAGTTCTTC,NA,TRBV15,TRBJ2-1,NA
CASSPYESQRQPQHF,TGTGCCAGCAGCCCCTATGAGTCCCAGCGCCAGCCCCAGCATTTT,NA,TRBV21-1,TRBJ1-5,NA
CASSGYKGEANYGYTF,TGTGCCAGCAGTGGTTACAAGGGGGAGGCTAACTATGGCTACACCTTC,NA,TRBV25-1,TRBJ1-2,NA
CASSQATSGGAYNEQFF,TGCGCCAGCAGCCAGGCGACTAGCGGGGGAGCTTACAATGAGCAGTTCTTC,TRBD2,TRBV4-3,TRBJ2-1,NA
CASSQSLRDRGRKGDTEAFF,TGCGCCAGCAGTCAATCTTTAAGGGACAGGGGGCGCAAGGGGGACACTGAAGCTTTCTTT,TRBD1,TRBV23-1,TRBJ1-1,NA
CASRGAGGNYGYTF,TGTGCCAGCAGGGGAGCGGGGGGCAACTATGGCTACACCTTC,NA,TRBV27,TRBJ1-2,NA
CASSDTLLNYGYTF,TGTGCCAGCAGCGATACACTCTTAAACTATGGCTACACCTTC,NA,TRBV28,TRBJ1-2,NA
CASSTNGLARSTDTQYF,TGTGCCAGTAGTACGAACGGACTAGCGCGAAGCACAGATACGCAGTATTTT,TRBD2,TRBV19,TRBJ2-3,NA
CSVDRADTQYF,TGCAGCGTGGACAGGGCAGATACGCAGTATTTT,TRBD1,TRBV29-1,TRBJ2-3,NA
CASSLSGATEAFF,TGTGCCAGCAGCTTATCGGGGGCGACTGAAGCTTTCTTT,NA,TRBV7-9,TRBJ1-1,NA
CAWSYAYEQYF,TGTGCCTGGAGTTATGCCTACGAGCAGTACTTC,NA,TRBV30,TRBJ2-7,NA
CSGEWGGARTEQFF,TGCAGCGGAGAATGGGGGGGAGCGCGAACTGAGCAGTTCTTC,TRBD2,TRBV29-1,TRBJ2-1,NA
CASKKSFSGGAKNIQYF,TGTGCCAGTAAAAAGAGTTTTAGCGGGGGAGCCAAAAACATTCAGTACTTC,TRBD2,TRBV19,TRBJ2-4,NA
CASSEALGGVPYEQYF,TGTGCCAGCAGTGAAGCGCTTGGGGGAGTCCCTTACGAGCAGTACTTC,NA,TRBV6-1,TRBJ2-7,NA
CASSYSIALMNTEAFF,TGTGCCAGCAGTTACTCGATTGCATTAATGAACACTGAAGCTTTCTTT,NA,TRBV6-5,TRBJ1-1,NA
CASSSLTGNTEAFF,TGTGCCAGCAGCTCCCTCACAGGGAACACTGAAGCTTTCTTT,NA,TRBV9,TRBJ1-1,NA
CASSPGGTSLGTIYF,TGTGCCAGCAGCCCAGGCGGGACTTCGTTAGGCACCATATATTTT,NA,TRBV11-2,TRBJ1-3,NA
CASSSRSGNTIYF,TGTGCCAGCAGCTCGCGCTCTGGAAACACCATATATTTT,NA,TRBV9,TRBJ1-3,NA
CASSLYKGSPYEQYF,TGTGCCAGCAGCTTGTATAAGGGCAGCCCCTACGAGCAGTACTTC,NA,TRBV5-8,TRBJ2-7,NA
CASSRLARETQYF,TGTGCCAGTAGCCGGTTAGCCCGAGAGACCCAGTACTTC,NA,TRBV19,TRBJ2-5,NA
CASNPLGTYNEQFF,TGTGCCAGCAACCCGCTGGGCACCTACAATGAGCAGTTCTTC,NA,TRBV9,TRBJ2-1,NA
CASSLLGGRNTEAFF,TGTGCCAGCAGTTTGCTAGGGGGAAGGAACACTGAAGCTTTCTTT,NA,TRBV27,TRBJ1-1,NA
CASRWGSEKLFF,TGTGCCAGCCGCTGGGGGTCTGAAAAACTGTTTTTT,NA,TRBV28,TRBJ1-4,NA
CASSYHRQPQHF,TGTGCCAGCAGTTACCATCGGCAGCCCCAGCATTTT,NA,TRBV12-3/TRBV12-4,TRBJ1-5,NA
CASSQAGGTEAFF,TGTGCCAGCAGCCAGGCAGGGGGAACTGAAGCTTTCTTT,TRBD1,TRBV3-1/TRBV3-2,TRBJ1-1,NA
CASRHLDGRVSGNTIYF,TGTGCCAGCAGGCATCTTGATGGACGGGTCTCTGGAAACACCATATATTTT,NA,TRBV2,TRBJ1-3,once
CASSQTGAPGYEQYF,TGTGCCAGCAGCCAAACAGGGGCTCCTGGCTACGAGCAGTACTTC,TRBD1,TRBV4-2,TRBJ2-7,NA
CASSAQGDRLGYF,TGTGCCAGCAGCGCCCAGGGGGACAGGCTAGGATACTTC,TRBD1,TRBV2,TRBJ2-7,NA
CASSPGAESTETQYF,TGTGCCAGCAGCCCTGGGGCGGAGTCAACCGAGACCCAGTACTTC,NA,TRBV3-1/TRBV3-2,TRBJ2-5,NA